This entry describes one TCR beta chain. The antigen remains unidentified. This specimen belongs to a study of response to subunit inactivated influenza vaccine. Study conclusions and caveats: Authors suggested each seasonal flu vaccination may recruit only limited numbers of new T cells.

The CDR3 has 14 amino acids. The ends were cut back, 5 bases at V and 0 bases at J, with 9 bases in the middle. MiXCR was run by TCRdb on the RT-PCR reads, yielding one entry per CDR3 protein. The sample holds about 580,000 distinct CDR3 sequences, around 15% seen once. The chain links TRBV12-3 or TRBV12-4 to TRBJ2-3; D is tentatively TRBD1 or TRBD2 (5 bases each). The sequence was obtained from a man in his fifties who received an inactivated influenza vaccine. The input for sequencing was PBMCs from blood, taken roughly 12 days after vaccination. CDR3 nucleotides: TGTGCCAGCAGTCAGAGGGACAGCACAGATACGCAGTATTTT. Its translation: CASSQRDSTDTQYF.